What follows are 15 T cell receptor beta chains derived from one specimen sequenced in a study of T cell responses to AZD1222 COVID-19 vaccine. Libraries were prepared by immunoSEQ multiplex PCR; TCRdb keeps only in-frame clonotypes and omits some of them. The sample yields roughly 100,000 clones, more than 85% seen once. Sequences were derived from peripheral blood, sampled on day 0 of AZD1222 vaccination. These receptors all stem from an adult in good health.

In this sample, this clone turned up a few times. The chain has TRBV19 and TRBJ1-4, with no clear D. Germline CDR1 and CDR2: LNHDA and SQIVND (reference sequence). This CDR3 is 17 amino acids long. V was pared by 3 bases and J by 3 bases, with 17 bases between. Here the CDR3 reads CASSIVTHEAPNEKLFF. CDR3 coding DNA: TGTGCCAGTAGTATCGTAACCCACGAGGCCCCTAATGAAAAACTGTTTTTT. The full variable domain, its missing parts supplied by reference TRBV19 and TRBJ1-4, is DGGITQSPKYLFRKEGQNVTLSCEQNLNHDAMYWYRQDPGQGLRLIYYSQIVNDFQKGDIAEGYSVSREKKESFPLTVTSAQKNPTAFYLCASSIVTHEAPNEKLFFGSGTQLSVL.

The V call is TRBV24-1, the J call TRBJ2-2; maybe TRBD2 (5 bases). Germline lookup yields CDR1 KGHDR and CDR2 SFDVKD. The length of the CDR3 is 15 residues. Trimming removed 6 bases at V and 2 bases at J, with 12 bases between. The CDR3 sequence is CATSSLDSNTGELFF. CDR3 bases: TGTGCCACCAGTTCTTTGGACTCCAACACCGGGGAGCTGTTTTTT.

This sequence joins TRBV24-1 and TRBJ1-2, with no clear D. CDR1 KGHDR and CDR2 SFDVKD come from the germline V gene. The CDR3 runs 14 residues. With 4 bases removed from V and 2 bases from J, the gap between germline ends came to 10 bases. In DNA form, the CDR3 reads TGTGCCACCAGTGACGGCGACGGGAACTATGGCTACACCTTC. This encodes CATSDGDGNYGYTF.

The CDR3 coding sequence is TGTGCCAGCAGACCCTCTGCGACTAGCGGGGGTGATACGCAGTATTTT. Translation gives CASRPSATSGGDTQYF. V gene TRBV5-4 combines with J gene TRBJ2-3, with 12 positions matching TRBD2. V lost 5 bases, J lost 6 bases, and 10 bases stayed unmatched. The V gene's germline CDR1 is SGHNT and CDR2 YYREEE (reference sequence). The CDR3 extends over 16 amino acids.

V is TRBV7-2 and J is TRBJ2-7; no clear D gene. Trimming removed 0 bases from V and 5 bases from J, with 11 bases in between. The CDR3 loop spans 14 amino acids. Germline lookup yields CDR1 SGHTA and CDR2 FQGNSA. The DNA for the CDR3 is TGTGCCAGCAGCTTAGCGGCAGGAAACCACGAGCAGTACTTC. Translation gives CASSLAAGNHEQYF.

This chain connects TRBV7-2 to TRBJ2-5; 8 bases match TRBD2. Germline lookup yields CDR1 SGHTA and CDR2 FQGNSA. With V trimmed by 2 bases and J by 2 bases, 13 bases remained unmatched. The CDR3 loop spans 18 amino acids. CDR3 sequence reads: CASSLRGAGGSLQETQYF. In DNA, the CDR3 is TGTGCCAGCAGCTTACGAGGGGCGGGGGGCTCTCTTCAAGAGACCCAGTACTTC.

V is TRBV9 and J is TRBJ1-2, with 7 bases lining up with TRBD1. V shed 3 bases and J 5 bases; nucleotides not matched to a gene: 10. Germline loops: CDR1 SGDLS, CDR2 YYNGEE. This CDR3 region has 15 residues. The CDR3 bases are TGTGCCAGCAGCGCTGTCCGGGACAGCGATTATGGCTACACCTTC. Its translation: CASSAVRDSDYGYTF.

The chain employs TRBV28 and TRBJ1-5; D is unresolved. This CDR3 comprises 16 residues. Germline lookup yields CDR1 MDHEN and CDR2 SYDVKM. Trimming removed 7 bases from V and 0 bases from J, with 16 bases in between. DNA of the CDR3: TGTGCCAGCATTCCTCTAGTGAGTCATAGCAATCAGCCCCAGCATTTT. Translating gives CASIPLVSHSNQPQHF.

This chain joins TRBV4-2 and TRBJ2-3; TRBD2 aligns across 8 bases. V trimming: 9 bases; J trimming: 3 bases; junction bases outside the gene matches: 5. Germline V gene sequence: CDR1 LGHNA, CDR2 YNFKEQ. The CDR3 spans 13 residues. The CDR3 region is CASNSGGTDTQYF. The CDR3, as DNA: TGTGCCAGTAACTCGGGGGGGACAGATACGCAGTATTTT.

Here the CDR3 DNA reads TGTGCCAGCGGGACCCGAGGCACAGATACGCAGTATTTT. This codes for CASGTRGTDTQYF. This chain links TRBV9 with TRBJ2-3; D may correspond to TRBD1 or TRBD2 (5 bases each). Germline CDR1 SGDLS, CDR2 YYNGEE. Trimming shortened V by 7 bases and J by 1 base, and 10 bases separated the two germline ends. This CDR3 contains 13 residues.

The chain has TRBV7-3 and TRBJ2-1; 9 nucleotides line up with TRBD2. J gave up 3 bases and V 4 bases, and 4 bases lay outside the gene matches. This CDR3 has 15 residues. CDR1 SGHTA and CDR2 FQGTGA come from the germline V gene. The CDR3 DNA sequence: TGTGCCAGCAGCTCTCTAGCGGGGAGCTACAATGAGCAGTTCTTC. Amino acid sequence: CASSSLAGSYNEQFF.

This clone has a single count. Here the CDR3 DNA reads TGTGCCAGCAGCTCGCTACAGGGCTTTGGTAGCACTGAAGCTTTCTTT. Amino acid sequence: CASSSLQGFGSTEAFF. V is TRBV7-3 and J is TRBJ1-1, with D possibly matching TRBD1 (6 bases). This CDR3 contains 16 residues. V was trimmed by 4 bases and J by 4 bases, leaving 19 bases between them. CDR1 is SGHTA and CDR2 is FQGTGA in the germline V gene.

The genes are TRBV6-6 and TRBJ1-6; D ambiguous. The germline gives CDR1 MNHNY, CDR2 SVGAGI (reference sequence). The CDR3 is made up of 12 amino acids. Trimming took off 7 bases at V and 7 bases at J, with 8 bases between the two ends. The CDR3 loop reads CASTIPNSPLHF. The CDR3 nucleotides are TGTGCCAGCACCATCCCGAATTCACCCCTCCACTTT.

The chain has TRBV19 and TRBJ1-6; 7 bases align to TRBD1. The CDR3 runs to 15 residues. Germline-derived CDR1 and CDR2 are LNHDA and SQIVND (reference sequence). J was trimmed by 5 bases and V by 5 bases; bases with no gene match: 6. Here the CDR3 DNA reads TGTGCCAGTAGTTGGACAGGAGAAAATAATTCACCCCTCCACTTT. It yields the protein CASSWTGENNSPLHF.

The chain has TRBV6-5 and TRBJ1-4, with a possible D match to TRBD1 (6 bases). Per germline, CDR1 MNHEY and CDR2 SVGAGI. The ends were cut back, 6 bases at V and 6 bases at J, with 14 bases in the middle. The CDR3 extends over 14 amino acids. The CDR3 DNA is TGTGCCAGCAGCCCAGACAGGTCTTATGAAAAACTGTTTTTT. Amino acids: CASSPDRSYEKLFF.